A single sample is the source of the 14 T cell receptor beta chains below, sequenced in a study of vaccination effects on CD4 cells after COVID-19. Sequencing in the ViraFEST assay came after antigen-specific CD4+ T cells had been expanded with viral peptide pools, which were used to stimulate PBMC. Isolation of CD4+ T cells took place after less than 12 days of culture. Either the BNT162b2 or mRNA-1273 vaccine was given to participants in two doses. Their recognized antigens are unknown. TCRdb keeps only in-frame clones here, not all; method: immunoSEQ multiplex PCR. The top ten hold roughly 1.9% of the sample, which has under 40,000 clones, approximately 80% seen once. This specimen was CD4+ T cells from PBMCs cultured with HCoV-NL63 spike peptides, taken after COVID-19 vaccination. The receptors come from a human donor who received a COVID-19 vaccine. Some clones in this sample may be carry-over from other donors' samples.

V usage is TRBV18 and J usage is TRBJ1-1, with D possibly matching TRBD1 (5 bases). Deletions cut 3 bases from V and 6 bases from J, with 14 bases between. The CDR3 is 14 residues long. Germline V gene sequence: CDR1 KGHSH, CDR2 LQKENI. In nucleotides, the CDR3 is TGTGCCAGCTCACCGTCTGGGACGACGGCTGAAGCTTTCTTT. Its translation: CASSPSGTTAEAFF.

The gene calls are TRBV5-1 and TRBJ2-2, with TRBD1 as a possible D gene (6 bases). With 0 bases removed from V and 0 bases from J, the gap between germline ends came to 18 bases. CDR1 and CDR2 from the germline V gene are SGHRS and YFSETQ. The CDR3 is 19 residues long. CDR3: CASSLGGGSYFANTGELFF. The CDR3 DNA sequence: TGCGCCAGCAGCTTGGGTGGGGGCTCATATTTCGCGAACACCGGGGAGCTGTTTTTT.

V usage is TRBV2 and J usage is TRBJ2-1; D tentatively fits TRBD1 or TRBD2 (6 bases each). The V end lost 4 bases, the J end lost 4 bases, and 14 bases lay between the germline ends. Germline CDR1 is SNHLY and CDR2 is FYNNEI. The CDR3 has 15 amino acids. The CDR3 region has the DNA TGTGCCAGCAGTGGTTCGGGGGCTTTATACAATGAGCAGTTCTTC. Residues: CASSGSGALYNEQFF. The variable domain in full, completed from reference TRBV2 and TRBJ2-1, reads EPEVTQTPSHQVTQMGQEVILRCVPISNHLYFYWYRQILGQKVEFLVSFYNNEISEKSEIFDDQFSVERPDGSNFTLKIRSTKLEDSAMYFCASSGSGALYNEQFFGPGTRLTVL.

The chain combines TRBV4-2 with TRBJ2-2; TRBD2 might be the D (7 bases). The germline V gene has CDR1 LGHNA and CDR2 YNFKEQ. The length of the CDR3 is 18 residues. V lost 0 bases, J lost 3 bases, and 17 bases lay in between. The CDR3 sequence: CASSQDMGRGADTGELFF. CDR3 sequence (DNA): TGTGCCAGCAGCCAAGATATGGGCCGGGGGGCCGACACCGGGGAGCTGTTTTTT.

In DNA form, the CDR3 reads TGTGCCAGCAGCCTGATGGGACAGGGCTCTCGTGAGCAGTTCTTC. Its protein product is CASSLMGQGSREQFF. The J gene is TRBJ2-1, the V gene TRBV5-8; 9 bases line up with TRBD1. V was clipped by 4 bases and J by 9 bases; unmatched bases: 11. The CDR3 is 15 residues long. The germline V gene has CDR1 SGHTS and CDR2 YDEGEE.

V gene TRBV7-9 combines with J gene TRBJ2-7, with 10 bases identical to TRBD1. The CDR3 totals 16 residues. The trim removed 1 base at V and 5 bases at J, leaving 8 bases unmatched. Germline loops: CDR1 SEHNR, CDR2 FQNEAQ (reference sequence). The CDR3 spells CASSLGGRDRGNEQYV. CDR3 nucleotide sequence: TGTGCCAGCAGCTTAGGGGGCCGGGACAGGGGCAACGAGCAGTACGTC.

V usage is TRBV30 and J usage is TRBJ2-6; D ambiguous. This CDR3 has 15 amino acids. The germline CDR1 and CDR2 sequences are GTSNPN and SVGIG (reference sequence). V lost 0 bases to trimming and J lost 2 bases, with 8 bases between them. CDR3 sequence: CAWSVSRTGANVLTF. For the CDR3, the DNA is TGTGCCTGGAGTGTTTCGCGGACTGGGGCCAACGTCCTGACTTTC.

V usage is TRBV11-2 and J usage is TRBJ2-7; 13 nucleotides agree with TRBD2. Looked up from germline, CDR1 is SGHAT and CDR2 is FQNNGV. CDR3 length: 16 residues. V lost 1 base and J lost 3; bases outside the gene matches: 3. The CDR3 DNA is TGTGCCAGCAGCTTAGGACTAGCGGGGGGTGTCTACGAGCAGTACGTC. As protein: CASSLGLAGGVYEQYV.

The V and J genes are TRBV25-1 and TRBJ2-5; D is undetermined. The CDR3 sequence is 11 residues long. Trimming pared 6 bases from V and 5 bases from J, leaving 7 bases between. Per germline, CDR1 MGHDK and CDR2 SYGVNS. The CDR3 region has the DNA TGTGCCAGCAGGGGATGGGAGACCCAGTACTTC. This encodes CASRGWETQYF.

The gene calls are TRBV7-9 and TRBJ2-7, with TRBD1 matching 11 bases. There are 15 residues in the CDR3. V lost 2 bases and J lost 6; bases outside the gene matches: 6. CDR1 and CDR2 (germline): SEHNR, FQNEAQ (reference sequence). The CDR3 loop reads CASSLLGTGGTEQYV. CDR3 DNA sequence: TGTGCCAGCAGCTTACTCGGGACAGGGGGTACCGAGCAGTACGTC.

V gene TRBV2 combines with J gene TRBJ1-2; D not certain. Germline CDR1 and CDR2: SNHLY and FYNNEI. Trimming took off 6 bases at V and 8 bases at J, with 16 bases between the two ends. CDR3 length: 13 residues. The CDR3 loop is CASRQEAGNGYTF. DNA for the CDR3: TGTGCCAGCAGGCAAGAAGCCGGTAACGGCTACACCTTC. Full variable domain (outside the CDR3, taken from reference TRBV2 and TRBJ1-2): EPEVTQTPSHQVTQMGQEVILRCVPISNHLYFYWYRQILGQKVEFLVSFYNNEISEKSEIFDDQFSVERPDGSNFTLKIRSTKLEDSAMYFCASRQEAGNGYTFGSGTRLTVV.

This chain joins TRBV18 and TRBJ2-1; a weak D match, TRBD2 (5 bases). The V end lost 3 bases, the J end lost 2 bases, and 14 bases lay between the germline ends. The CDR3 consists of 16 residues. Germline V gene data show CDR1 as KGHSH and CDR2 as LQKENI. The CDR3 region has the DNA TGTGCCAGCTCACCTTTCGGGGATGCGGCCTACAATGAGCAGTTCTTC. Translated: CASSPFGDAAYNEQFF. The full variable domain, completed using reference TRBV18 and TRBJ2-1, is NAGVMQNPRHLVRRRGQEARLRCSPMKGHSHVYWYRQLPEEGLKFMVYLQKENIIDESGMPKERFSAEFPKEGPSILRIQQVVRGDSAAYFCASSPFGDAAYNEQFFGPGTRLTVL.

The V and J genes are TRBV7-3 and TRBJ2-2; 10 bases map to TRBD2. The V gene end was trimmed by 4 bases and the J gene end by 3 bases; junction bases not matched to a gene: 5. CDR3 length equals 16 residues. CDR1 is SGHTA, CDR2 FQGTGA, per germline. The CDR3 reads CASSYNSGGYTGELFF. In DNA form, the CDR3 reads TGTGCCAGCAGCTACAATAGCGGGGGGTACACCGGGGAGCTGTTTTTT.

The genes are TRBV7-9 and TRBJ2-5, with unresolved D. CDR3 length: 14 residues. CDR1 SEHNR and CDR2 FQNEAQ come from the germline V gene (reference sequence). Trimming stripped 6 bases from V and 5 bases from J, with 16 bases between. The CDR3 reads CASRTWNDKETQYF. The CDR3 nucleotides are TGTGCCAGCAGGACCTGGAATGATAAGGAGACCCAGTACTTC.